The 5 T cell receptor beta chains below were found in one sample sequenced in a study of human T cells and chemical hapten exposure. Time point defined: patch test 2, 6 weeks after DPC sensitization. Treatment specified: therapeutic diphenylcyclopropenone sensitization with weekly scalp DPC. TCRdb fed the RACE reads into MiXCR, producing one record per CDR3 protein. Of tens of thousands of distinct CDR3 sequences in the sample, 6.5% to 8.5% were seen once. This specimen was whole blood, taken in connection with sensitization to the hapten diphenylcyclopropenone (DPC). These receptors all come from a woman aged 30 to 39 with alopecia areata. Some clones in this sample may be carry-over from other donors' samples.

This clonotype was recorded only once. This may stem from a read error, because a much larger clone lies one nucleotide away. The CDR3 protein is CASSLASRLDSEQFF. CDR3 sequence (DNA): TGCGCCAGCAGCTTGGCCTCCCGACTCGACAGTGAGCAGTTCTTC. The chain employs TRBV5-1 and TRBJ2-1, with D perhaps TRBD1 (5 bases). The germline CDR1 and CDR2 sequences are SGHRS and YFSETQ. This CDR3 is 15 amino acids long. V lost 0 bases and J lost 9, with 16 bases in between.

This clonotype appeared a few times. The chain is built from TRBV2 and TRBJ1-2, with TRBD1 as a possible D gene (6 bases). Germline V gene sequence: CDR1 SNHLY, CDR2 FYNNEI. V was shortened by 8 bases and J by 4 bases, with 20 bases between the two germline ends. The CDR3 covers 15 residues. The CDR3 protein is CASAGGRGAAYGYTF. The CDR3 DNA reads TGTGCCAGCGCTGGAGGTCGGGGGGCCGCCTATGGCTACACCTTC. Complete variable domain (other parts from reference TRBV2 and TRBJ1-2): EPEVTQTPSHQVTQMGQEVILRCVPISNHLYFYWYRQILGQKVEFLVSFYNNEISEKSEIFDDQFSVERPDGSNFTLKIRSTKLEDSAMYFCASAGGRGAAYGYTFGSGTRLTVV.

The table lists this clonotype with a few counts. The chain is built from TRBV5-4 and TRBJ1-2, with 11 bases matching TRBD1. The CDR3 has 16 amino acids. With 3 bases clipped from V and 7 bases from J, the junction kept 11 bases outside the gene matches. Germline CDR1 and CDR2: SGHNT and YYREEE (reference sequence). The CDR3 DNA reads TGTGCCAGCAGCTCCCAACCCGGACAGGGGGCTGGTGGCTACACCTTC. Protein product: CASSSQPGQGAGGYTF. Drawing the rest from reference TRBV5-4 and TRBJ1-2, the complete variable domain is ETGVTQSPTHLIKTRGQQVTLRCSSQSGHNTVSWYQQALGQGPQFIFQYYREEENGRGNFPPRFSGLQFPNYSSELNVNALELDDSALYLCASSSQPGQGAGGYTFGSGTRLTVV.

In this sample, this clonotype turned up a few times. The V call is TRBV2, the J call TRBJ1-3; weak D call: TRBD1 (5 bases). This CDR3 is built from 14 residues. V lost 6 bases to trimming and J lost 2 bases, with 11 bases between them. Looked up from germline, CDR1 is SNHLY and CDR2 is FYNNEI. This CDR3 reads CASRLETAGNTIYF. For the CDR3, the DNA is TGTGCCAGCAGATTGGAGACAGCTGGAAACACCATATATTTT.

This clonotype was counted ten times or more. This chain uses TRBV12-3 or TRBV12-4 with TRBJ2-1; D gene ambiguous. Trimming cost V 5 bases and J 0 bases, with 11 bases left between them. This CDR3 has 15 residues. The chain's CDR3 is CASSPTRSSYNEQFF. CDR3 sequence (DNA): TGTGCCAGCAGTCCGACCCGGAGCTCCTACAATGAGCAGTTCTTC.